This entry lists 21 T cell receptor beta chains sequenced from one sample in a study of T cells after yellow fever vaccination. One entry per CDR3 protein results from TCRdb running MiXCR on the 5' RACE reads. The sample consists of 35,000 to 55,000 distinct CDR3 sequences, about 7% of them appearing once. Material: CD8+ T cells not binding an NS4B(214-222) dextramer, sorted from PBMCs, obtained 45 days after the yellow fever booster vaccination. The source of these receptors is a man aged 25 to 45 who received the YFV17D yellow fever vaccine.

This clonotype was picked up many times. CDR3 amino acids: CATAPENGDYEQYF. The CDR3 DNA reads as TGCGCCACCGCCCCCGAAAATGGTGACTACGAGCAGTACTTC. The V gene is TRBV5-1, the J gene TRBJ2-7; no firm D call. The germline CDR1 and CDR2 sequences are SGHRS and YFSETQ. The germline V and J ends were trimmed by 9 bases and 3 bases, with 19 bases remaining between them. The CDR3 contains 14 residues.

Note on this clonotype: A much larger clone lies a single base off, so this may be a read error. This likely comes from a read error, as the CDR3 has no conserved phenylalanine or tryptophan at its end. The chain joins TRBV4-2 to TRBJ2-1; perhaps TRBD1 as D (6 bases). The V end was cut by 5 bases, the J end by 10 bases, with 9 bases between. CDR1 and CDR2 from the germline V gene are LGHNA and YNFKEQ. CDR3 size: 11 residues. CDR3 residues: CASSNRVEQFL. As DNA, the CDR3 is TGTGCCAGCAGCAACAGGGTAGAGCAGTTCCTC.

Comment on this clonotype: Being one base from a much bigger clone, this may be a read error. The chain joins TRBV12-3 or TRBV12-4 to TRBJ1-1; no firm D call. V lost 4 bases to trimming and J lost 5 bases, with 8 bases between them. This CDR3 comprises 12 residues. The CDR3 bases are TGTGCCAGCAGTTCCCTTCAGACTGAAGCTTTCTTT. Protein: CASSSLQTEAFF.

This clonotype was recorded at least ten times. The chain has TRBV12-3 or TRBV12-4 and TRBJ2-7, with D uncertain. The CDR3 runs 13 residues. V was cut by 5 bases and J by 2 bases, with 10 bases left in between. The CDR3 region has the DNA TGTGCCAGCAGTGAGGCTAGTCCCTACGAGCAGTACTTC. Translation: CASSEASPYEQYF.

This chain joins TRBV4-1 and TRBJ2-6; the D is unclear. There are 14 residues in the CDR3. Germline loops: CDR1 MGHRA, CDR2 YSYEKL. V was cut by 1 base and J by 4 bases, with 5 bases left in between. CDR3 in amino acids: CASSQAFGANVLTF. CDR3 nucleotides: TGCGCCAGCAGCCAAGCGTTCGGGGCCAACGTCCTGACTTTC.

This clonotype was found many times. The rearrangement uses TRBV6-5 and TRBJ2-3; TRBD2 might be the D (7 bases). Germline loops: CDR1 MNHEY, CDR2 SVGAGI. Between the trimmed V and J ends, which lost 0 bases and 3 bases, there was a span of 10 bases. This CDR3 has 15 residues. CDR3 DNA sequence: TGTGCCAGCAGTTACTCGGGAGGGGGGACAGATACGCAGTATTTT. Translating gives CASSYSGGGTDTQYF.

This clonotype was detected many times. V gene TRBV27 combines with J gene TRBJ2-7; tentative D call: TRBD1 (6 bases). CDR1 is MNHEY and CDR2 is SMNVEV in the germline V gene (reference sequence). Trimming removed 2 bases from V and 1 base from J, with 9 bases in between. The CDR3 length is 14 residues. The CDR3, as DNA: TGTGCCAGCAGTTTACAGGGGAATTCCTACGAGCAGTACTTC. Its translation: CASSLQGNSYEQYF.

In this sample, this clonotype turned up many times. The chain joins TRBV7-9 to TRBJ2-7; 10 bases agree with TRBD1. The length of the CDR3 is 14 residues. With V trimmed by 4 bases and J by 4 bases, 4 bases remained unmatched. Germline CDR1 SEHNR, CDR2 FQNEAQ (reference sequence). CDR3: CASSYGTGAYEQYF. The CDR3 nucleotides read TGTGCCAGCAGCTACGGGACAGGGGCATACGAGCAGTACTTC.

This clonotype was picked up a small number of times. V is TRBV7-9 and J is TRBJ2-2, with 8 positions matching TRBD2. Germline CDR1 and CDR2: SEHNR and FQNEAQ (reference sequence). V lost 5 bases and J lost 0; bases outside the gene matches: 8. CDR3 size: 17 residues. The CDR3 spells CASSDALLAANTGELFF. CDR3 DNA: TGTGCCAGCAGCGATGCCCTACTAGCGGCGAACACCGGGGAGCTGTTTTTT.

Many counts were recorded for this clonotype. V is TRBV2 and J is TRBJ2-7; weak D call: TRBD1 (7 bases). The CDR3 contains 11 residues. Germline CDR1 SNHLY, CDR2 FYNNEI. The V end lost 5 bases, the J end lost 9 bases, and 11 bases lay between the germline ends. DNA of the CDR3: TGTGCCAGCAGTCTCAGGGGGGCGCAGTACTTC. It codes for CASSLRGAQYF.

This clonotype was found many times. This sequence joins TRBV20-1 and TRBJ2-1; D remains unclear. Looked up from germline, CDR1 is DFQATT and CDR2 is SNEGSKA (reference sequence). V lost 6 bases to trimming and J lost 5 bases, with 8 bases between them. CDR3 length: 11 residues. The CDR3 bases are TGCAGTGCAGTTTACGACAATGAGCAGTTCTTC. Its protein is CSAVYDNEQFF.

This chain connects TRBV9 to TRBJ2-5; TRBD1 agrees at 8 bases. Looked up from germline, CDR1 is SGDLS and CDR2 is YYNGEE. This CDR3 contains 15 residues. The J segment lost 4 bases and the V segment lost 2 bases, leaving 7 bases of the junction unmatched. This chain's CDR3 is CASSVGAGGGETQYF. For the CDR3, the DNA is TGTGCCAGCAGCGTGGGGGCAGGGGGCGGAGAGACCCAGTACTTC.

This clonotype was seen repeatedly, ten times or more. V gene TRBV7-9 combines with J gene TRBJ2-1, with 10 bases matching TRBD2. Germline CDR1 is SEHNR and CDR2 is FQNEAQ (reference sequence). CDR3 size: 15 residues. The V gene end was trimmed by 4 bases and the J gene end by 5 bases; junction bases not matched to a gene: 5. CDR3 bases: TGTGCCAGCAGCTCCGGGACTAGCGTTGACAATGAGCAGTTCTTC. This codes for CASSSGTSVDNEQFF.

This clonotype was found many times. The chain joins TRBV7-8 to TRBJ2-1; D is ambiguous. The germline V and J ends were trimmed by 1 base and 6 bases, with 7 bases remaining between them. CDR1 and CDR2 from the germline V gene are SGHVS and FQNEAQ. The length of the CDR3 is 13 residues. The CDR3 here is CASSLELGNEQFF. Written as DNA, the CDR3 is TGTGCCAGCAGCTTAGAATTGGGCAATGAGCAGTTCTTC.

In its sample, this clonotype was seen many times. The V gene is TRBV11-2, the J gene TRBJ2-4, with TRBD2 as a possible D gene (6 bases). The V end was cut by 5 bases, the J end by 6 bases, with 14 bases between. Germline values: CDR1 SGHAT, CDR2 FQNNGV. The CDR3 extends over 14 amino acids. The CDR3 region is CASSPPLGGNIQYF. The CDR3 DNA sequence: TGTGCCAGCAGCCCCCCCCTCGGGGGAAACATTCAGTACTTC.

The chain joins TRBV7-3 to TRBJ1-1; no clear D. Germline V gene data show CDR1 as SGHTA and CDR2 as FQGTGA. Trimming left V 1 base short and J 1 base short, with 13 bases between. The CDR3 is made up of 16 amino acids. The CDR3 DNA is TGTGCCAGCAGCTTAATCCGTCCGCGGCAGAACACTGAAGCTTTCTTT. Its protein product is CASSLIRPRQNTEAFF. Full variable domain (outside the CDR3, taken from reference TRBV7-3 and TRBJ1-1): GAGVSQTPSNKVTEKGKYVELRCDPISGHTALYWYRQSLGQGPEFLIYFQGTGAADDSGLPNDRFFAVRPEGSVSTLKIQRTERGDSAVYLCASSLIRPRQNTEAFFGQGTRLTVV.

This clonotype occurred many times. The V call is TRBV15, the J call TRBJ2-2; D gene uncertain. Trimming left V 0 bases short and J 0 bases short, with 5 bases between. The CDR3 consists of 15 residues. Germline CDR1 reads LNHNV; CDR2 reads YYDKDF (reference sequence). CDR3 in DNA: TGTGCCACCAGCAGAGATCGAGCGAACACCGGGGAGCTGTTTTTT. As protein: CATSRDRANTGELFF.

This clonotype was seen ten or more times. The genes are TRBV7-2 and TRBJ2-7, with D unresolved. The V gene's germline CDR1 is SGHTA and CDR2 FQGNSA. This CDR3 has 12 amino acids. Trimming stripped 5 bases from V and 5 bases from J, with 10 bases between. The CDR3 coding sequence is TGTGCCAGCAGCCCACCCAGCCACGAGCAGTACTTC. This gives the protein CASSPPSHEQYF.

This clonotype has ten or more counts. The rearrangement links TRBV5-1 to TRBJ2-7; D is undetermined. Looked up from germline, CDR1 is SGHRS and CDR2 is YFSETQ. The CDR3 sequence is 15 residues long. V was shortened by 4 bases and J by 2 bases, with 16 bases between the two germline ends. DNA of the CDR3: TGCGCCAGCAGCCTAAACACAGACCTAGCCTACGAGCAGTACTTC. Its translation is CASSLNTDLAYEQYF.

This clonotype was observed many times. The rearrangement joins TRBV14 to TRBJ2-2; D gene unclear. Trimming removed 4 bases from V and 2 bases from J, with 8 bases in between. Per the germline V gene, CDR1 is SGHDN and CDR2 is FVKESK. The CDR3 has 14 amino acids. The CDR3 reads CASSPPENTGELFF. The CDR3 bases are TGTGCCAGCAGCCCCCCCGAAAACACCGGGGAGCTGTTTTTT.

This clonotype was seen at least ten times. The chain uses TRBV5-6 and TRBJ2-7, with D tentatively TRBD1 (6 bases). V was shortened by 0 bases and J by 3 bases, with 10 bases between the two germline ends. In germline, CDR1 is SGHDT, CDR2 YYEEEE. This CDR3 region has 14 residues. The CDR3 DNA is TGTGCCAGCAGCTTGGGGACAGAGTACTACGAGCAGTACTTC. Protein product: CASSLGTEYYEQYF.